This T cell receptor beta chain is from a study of cytomegalovirus exposure and HLA in healthy donors. Study-wide findings and caveats: Fewer than 20,000 TCR beta sequences were associated with HLA alleles at 0.05 false discovery rate in a later analysis. The dataset shows that most TCR sequences were rare, while some public TCRs occurred in many donors.

As concerns this clone: As yet, its antigen is unknown.

The V gene end was trimmed by 4 bases and the J gene end by 3 bases; junction bases not matched to a gene: 2. From germline, CDR1 is ENHRY and CDR2 SYGVKD. The CDR3 is 14 amino acids. The PCR was carried out with 60 Vbeta primers and 13 Jbeta primers. TCRdb keeps only in-frame clones here, not all; method: immunoSEQ multiplex PCR. The sample consists of some 40,000 clones, roughly 80% of them appearing once. The sequenced material came from PBMCs. The chain links TRBV10-3 to TRBJ1-5; TRBD1 agrees at 8 bases. The TCR was taken from a middle-aged man in good health and CMV-seronegative. The CDR3 DNA sequence: TGTGCCATCAGTGGCCAGGGGGCCAATCAGCCCCAGCATTTT. Its translation: CAISGQGANQPQHF.